This T cell receptor beta chain appears in the sequencing data of a study of T cells in pancreatic ductal adenocarcinoma. The selected patients with pancreatic ductal adenocarcinoma had surgery but no neoadjuvant therapy. After removal of 5 bases from V and 6 bases from J, the junction contained 5 bases not matched to a gene. The CDR3 consists of 13 residues. The germline CDR1 and CDR2 sequences are MDHEN and SYDVKM. Comments on this clone: Antigen specificity is unknown.

Clones were sequenced by immunoSEQ multiplex PCR, and TCRdb holds only the in-frame ones, with some missing. The table lists over 90,000 clones, around 96% of them singletons. Findings of the study overall: The resected pancreatic cancer cohort was biased toward the minority with early-stage disease. Unique clonotypes were approximately 8-fold more numerous in blood than in tumor. No significant tumor-blood clonality difference; means were about 0.1 and 0.07.

The origin of this receptor is a human donor with pancreatic ductal adenocarcinoma. V and J are TRBV28 and TRBJ1-1; 8 nucleotides match TRBD1. The sample consisted of PBMCs. The CDR3 coding sequence is TGTGCCAGCAGTACGGACAGGGCGGCTGAAGCTTTCTTT. This gives the protein CASSTDRAAEAFF.